This T cell receptor (beta chain) was profiled in a study of blood T cell repertoires in COVID-19 (dated by TCRdb to between 2020 and 2021). Background for the entire study: Samples covering the acute and convalescent phases of COVID-19 were provided by collaborators in the United States, Italy and Spain. The prospective study material was composed of cDNA or gDNA derived from T cells, B-cell-depleted T cells, or PBMCs. Subjects who had been exposed to COVID-19, were actively infected with it, or had recovered from it provided the deeply sampled blood TCRbeta repertoires that made up the dataset. The repertoires were released in a freely available public database intended as a resource for research on the immune response to SARS-CoV-2. Samples were obtained from the ongoing ImmuneRACE study (first 160 participants) and from about 1,300 subjects provided by 6 global collaborators. Nearly every sample came with metadata listing a de-identified subject ID, COVID-19 status, age in years and sex. Where available, HLA class I and class II types were taken from metadata supplied by the sample provider and were not determined by assay-based typing.

TCRbeta CDR3 regions were amplified from genomic DNA using the immunoSEQ Assay, a bias-controlled multiplex PCR. Turning to the authors' computational methods: The number of nucleated cells in each sample was estimated from the amplification of reference gene primers within the assay. Sequence reads were collapsed and filtered to measure the absolute abundance of every unique TCRbeta CDR3 rearrangement. For each sample, productive Simpson clonality was calculated as the square root of Simpson's diversity index across productive rearrangements. TCRdb's version of the immuneACCESS table is confined to in-frame rearrangements and falls short of the full clone set. An unresolved V gene accounts for under half of the shortfall where checked; the remainder is of unknown origin. V, J and clone size are taken as reported in that table, and D and trimming were inferred from the DNA itself. Counted in this sample were a few hundred thousand clones; 84% of them appeared once. 15% to 17% of the sample is in the top ten clones.

Findings and caveats that apply to the study as a whole: The amount of clinical and demographic metadata varied by source and participant and was provided uncurated.

Only one count was recorded for this clone. Its antigen is still unknown. Qualities for individual bases were not recorded, and no much larger clone is one base off. From its cysteine to its phenylalanine, the CDR3 spans 15 amino acids. Only the CDR3 DNA is retained, 45 bases long and in frame from the first base. Looking up the germline V gene (reference sequence) yields CDR1 SEHNR and CDR2 FQNEAQ. V is cut by 2 bases and J by 5 bases, and the space between the germline ends is 15 bases. One collaborating source in Seattle enrolled patients during active infection and followed them longitudinally through the course of disease. Whole blood was collected in K2EDTA tubes by collaborating institutions according to the institutions' own protocols. For TCRbeta analysis, collaborators shipped samples as frozen whole blood, isolated PBMCs, or DNA extracted from either of those sample types.

This clonotype was obtained from a person aged 70 to 85 with COVID-19, enrolled during active disease. The V and J genes are TRBV7-9 and TRBJ2-5; the best D guess is TRBD2, with 5 bases matching. Sequenced material: peripheral blood. CDR3 region: CASSLRVGREETQYF. At the DNA level, the sequence is TGTGCCAGCAGCTTAAGGGTTGGGAGAGAGGAGACCCAGTACTTC.